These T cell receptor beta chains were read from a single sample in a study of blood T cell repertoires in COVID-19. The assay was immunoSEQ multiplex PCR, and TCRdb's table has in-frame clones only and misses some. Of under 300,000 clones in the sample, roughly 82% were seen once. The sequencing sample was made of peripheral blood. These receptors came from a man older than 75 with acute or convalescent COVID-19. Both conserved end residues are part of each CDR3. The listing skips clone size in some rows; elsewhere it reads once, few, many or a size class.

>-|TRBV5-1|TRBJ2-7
CASSGGQGAREQYF
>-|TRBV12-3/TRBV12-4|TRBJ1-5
CASSLQGYQPQHF
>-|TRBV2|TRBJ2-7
CASSATGGGGYEQYF
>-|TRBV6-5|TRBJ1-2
CASSRDRGLYYGYTF
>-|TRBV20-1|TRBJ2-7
CSASGPYGEQYF
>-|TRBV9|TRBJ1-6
CASSVGGGHDNSPLHF
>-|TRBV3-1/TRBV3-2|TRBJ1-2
CASSQEAYGGGYTF
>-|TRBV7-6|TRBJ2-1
CASSGLAALNIYNEQFF
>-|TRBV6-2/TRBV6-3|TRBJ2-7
CASSTRQGIYEQYF
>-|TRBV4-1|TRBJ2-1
CASSQTEVRGGNEQFF
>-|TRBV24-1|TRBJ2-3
CATSDPSGEGRDTQYF
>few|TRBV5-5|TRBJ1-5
CASSLGRNYSNQPQHF
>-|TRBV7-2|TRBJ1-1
CASSLDRVNTEAFF
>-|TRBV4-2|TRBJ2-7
CASSQESGDYEQYF
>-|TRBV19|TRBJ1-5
CASSDRGRQPQHF
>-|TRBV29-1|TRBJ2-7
CSVGGNRGLEQYF
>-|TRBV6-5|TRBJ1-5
CASRAEVNQPQHF
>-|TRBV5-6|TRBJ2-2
CASSLEQGGTGELFF
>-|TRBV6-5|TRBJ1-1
CASSTPRDTEAFF
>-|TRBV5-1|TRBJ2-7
CASSSNGLDEQYF
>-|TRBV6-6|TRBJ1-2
CASSPTGSNYGYTF
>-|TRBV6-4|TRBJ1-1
CASRSGAANTEAFF
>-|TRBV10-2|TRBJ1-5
CASSLDRGNQPQHF
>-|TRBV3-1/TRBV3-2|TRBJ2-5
CASSRYGETQYF
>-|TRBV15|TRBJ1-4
CATSTGRTNEKLFF
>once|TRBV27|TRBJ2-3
CASSTLAGGRNTQYF
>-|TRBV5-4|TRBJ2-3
CASSGGGRDLSTDTQYF
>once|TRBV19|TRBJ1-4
CASSYKQGVNEKLFF
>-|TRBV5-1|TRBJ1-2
CASSPQGVHGYTF
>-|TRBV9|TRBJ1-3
CASSTRQGPGNTIYF
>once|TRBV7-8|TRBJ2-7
CASTTSGAPGGQYF
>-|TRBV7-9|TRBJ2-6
CASIRDSGANVLTF
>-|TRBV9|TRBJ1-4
CASGQGGTNEKLFF
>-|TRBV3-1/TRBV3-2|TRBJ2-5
CASSLRGGYQETQYF
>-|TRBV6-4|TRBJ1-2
CASSHRDGYGYTF
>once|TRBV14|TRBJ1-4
CASSRLTGGESEKLFF
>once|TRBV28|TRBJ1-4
CASSLSRDRVGDEKLFF
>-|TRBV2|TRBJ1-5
CASTLGGPPQHF
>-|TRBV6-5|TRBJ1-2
CASSYSDRGGGYTF
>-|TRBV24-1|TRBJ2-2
CATSDGGPGIGELFF
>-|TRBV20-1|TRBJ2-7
CSASLQYTYEQYF
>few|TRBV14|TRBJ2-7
CASSQVDIGEQYF
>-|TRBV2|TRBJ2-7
CASNWDSLNEQYF
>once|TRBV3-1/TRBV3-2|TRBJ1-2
CASSRSGDYGYTF
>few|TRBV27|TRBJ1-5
CASSLNGNQPQHF
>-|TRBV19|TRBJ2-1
CASSIAGGYGRGNNEQFF
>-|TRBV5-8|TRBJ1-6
CASSNPGNSPLHF
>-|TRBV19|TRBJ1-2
CASKNSYSANYGYTF
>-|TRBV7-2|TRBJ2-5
CASSLPTAGGETQYF
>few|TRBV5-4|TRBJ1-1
CASTLTGVNTEAFF
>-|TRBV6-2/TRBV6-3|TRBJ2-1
CASSYSLDRVVANEQFF
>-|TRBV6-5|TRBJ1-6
CATQRQGSSPLHF
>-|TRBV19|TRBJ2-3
CASRNRGLTSTDTQYF
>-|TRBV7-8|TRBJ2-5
CASSPPRQGQETQYF
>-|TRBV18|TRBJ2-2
CASSPPSGGTGELFF
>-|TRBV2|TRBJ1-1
CASSEIGSTHTEAFF
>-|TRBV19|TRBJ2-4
CASSLRDSLAKNIQYF
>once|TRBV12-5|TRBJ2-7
CASGLPGTGGIGSGSYEQYF
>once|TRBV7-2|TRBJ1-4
CASSLMAGSFGKLFF